These T cell receptor beta chains were read from a single sample in a study of blood T cells in healthy people across ages. MiXCR was run by TCRdb on the 5' RACE reads, yielding one entry per CDR3 protein. The sample lists 1.5 million to 2 million distinct CDR3 sequences, approximately 39% occurring once. What was sequenced was blood. All receptors derive from a human donor in good health. CDR3s include the opening cysteine and the closing phenylalanine or tryptophan. Fields, in order: clone size, J gene, CDR3 length, V gene, D gene, CDR3 protein, CDR3 DNA. The D gene is left open where the match is weak. Not every row has a clone size; where given, it reads once, few, many or a size class.

NA TRBJ2-5 16 TRBV4-2 NA CAISQAEHLQQETQYF TGTGCCATCAGCCAAGCGGAGCACCTCCAACAAGAGACCCAGTACTTC
NA TRBJ2-7 14 TRBV28 NA CASSFSRGRNEQYF TGTGCCAGCAGTTTCTCCAGGGGGAGGAACGAGCAGTACTTC
NA TRBJ1-4 14 TRBV7-6 NA CASSSSGTGEKLFF TGTGCCAGCAGCTCGTCCGGGACTGGGGAAAAACTGTTTTTT
few TRBJ2-3 14 TRBV11-2 NA CASSLEFNTDTQYF TGTGCCAGCAGCTTAGAGTTTAACACAGATACGCAGTATTTT
NA TRBJ1-6 14 TRBV6-6 TRBD1 CASSFGQGASPLHF TGTGCCAGCAGTTTCGGACAGGGAGCTTCACCCCTCCACTTT
few TRBJ1-2 15 TRBV9 TRBD1 CASSGTTGAENGYTF TGTGCCAGCAGCGGCACGACAGGGGCGGAGAATGGCTACACCTTC
NA TRBJ1-2 14 TRBV6-5 NA CASSYDLRAYGYTF TGTGCCAGCAGTTACGACCTAAGGGCATATGGCTACACCTTC
few TRBJ2-7 15 TRBV2 TRBD2 CASSEERGTIYEQYF TGTGCCAGCAGTGAGGAGCGGGGGACTATATACGAGCAGTACTTC
once TRBJ2-7 16 TRBV3-1 TRBD2 CASSLRAGGYSYEQYF TGTGCCAGCAGCCTCCGAGCGGGGGGCTACTCCTACGAGCAGTACTTC
NA TRBJ2-4 14 TRBV7-2 NA CASSWFGTKNIQYF TGTGCCAGCAGCTGGTTTGGGACCAAAAACATTCAGTACTTC
few TRBJ1-6 15 TRBV7-8 TRBD1 CASSHTDRVDSPLHF TGTGCCAGCAGCCACACGGACAGGGTCGATTCACCCCTCCACTTT
NA TRBJ2-5 15 TRBV4-2 TRBD1 CASSQVFRGRETQYF TGTGCCAGCAGCCAAGTTTTCAGGGGGCGGGAGACCCAGTACTTC
NA TRBJ2-1 15 TRBV20-1 NA CSALGRRNSYNEQFF TGCAGTGCTCTTGGACGGAGGAACTCCTACAATGAGCAGTTCTTC
few TRBJ2-7 15 TRBV18 NA CASSPLSDGSYEQYF TGTGCCAGCTCACCTCTTTCGGACGGTTCCTACGAGCAGTACTTC
NA TRBJ2-7 17 TRBV10-2 NA CANRRATGGRHPYEQYF TGCGCCAACAGACGCGCCACCGGGGGCAGGCATCCCTACGAGCAGTACTTC
few TRBJ2-7 15 TRBV28 NA CASSRLTAYGYEQYF TGTGCCAGCAGTCGGTTAACAGCATATGGCTACGAGCAGTACTTC
NA TRBJ2-3 14 TRBV20-1 NA CSAPGVTSTDTQYF TGCAGTGCCCCTGGGGTAACTAGCACAGATACGCAGTATTTT
NA TRBJ2-1 18 TRBV10-3 TRBD2 CAISDPSGGRQTYNEQFF TGTGCCATCAGTGACCCTAGCGGGGGCCGCCAGACCTACAATGAGCAGTTCTTC
NA TRBJ2-7 15 TRBV7-2 TRBD2 CASSLEGTMTLEQYF TGTGCCAGCAGCTTAGAAGGGACTATGACCCTCGAGCAGTACTTC
NA TRBJ2-4 15 TRBV10-3 NA CAISNLEGSYYKQYF TGTGCCATCAGTAATCTGGAGGGGTCCTACTACAAGCAGTACTTC
many TRBJ1-1 13 TRBV7-8 NA CASSSQGQTEAFF TGTGCCAGCAGCTCGCAAGGTCAGACTGAAGCTTTCTTT
NA TRBJ1-2 15 TRBV27 TRBD1 CASSWGTVSNYGYTF TGTGCCAGCAGTTGGGGGACAGTTTCTAACTATGGCTACACCTTC
NA TRBJ2-6 18 TRBV15 TRBD1 CATSRVRRGSSGANVLTF TGTGCCACCAGCAGAGTTCGCAGGGGGAGCTCTGGGGCCAACGTCCTGACTTTC
NA TRBJ2-1 12 TRBV7-2 NA CAGSFAYNEQFF TGTGCCGGCAGCTTCGCCTACAATGAGCAGTTCTTC
NA TRBJ2-5 14 TRBV27 NA CASRSVGRGETQYF TGTGCCAGCAGGAGTGTAGGACGAGGGGAGACCCAGTACTTC